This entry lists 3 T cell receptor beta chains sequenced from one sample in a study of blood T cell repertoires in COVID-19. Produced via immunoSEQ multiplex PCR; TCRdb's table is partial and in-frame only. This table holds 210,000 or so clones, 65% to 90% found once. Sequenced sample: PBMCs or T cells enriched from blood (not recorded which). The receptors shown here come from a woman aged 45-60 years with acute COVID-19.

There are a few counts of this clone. The CDR3 DNA reads TGCAGTGCTAGTCAGGCGAACACTGAAGCTTTCTTT. This gives the protein CSASQANTEAFF. This chain links TRBV20-1 with TRBJ1-1; D uncertain. Germline V lookup: CDR1 DFQATT, CDR2 SNEGSKA (reference sequence). This CDR3 spans 12 amino acids. Trimming cost V 3 bases and J 1 base, with 6 bases left between them.

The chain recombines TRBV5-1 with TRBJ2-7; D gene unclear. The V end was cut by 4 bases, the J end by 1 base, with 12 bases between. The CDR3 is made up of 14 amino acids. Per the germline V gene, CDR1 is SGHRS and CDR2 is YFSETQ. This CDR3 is CASSGGRTSYEQYF. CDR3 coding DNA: TGCGCCAGCAGCGGCGGTCGCACGTCCTACGAGCAGTACTTC.

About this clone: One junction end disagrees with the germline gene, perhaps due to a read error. CDR3: CASTYLGSSYEQYF. The CDR3 DNA follows: TGTGCCAGCACTTACCTCGGGAGCTCCTACGAGCAGTACTTC. The chain employs TRBV6-2 or TRBV6-3 and TRBJ2-7, with D tentatively TRBD2 (6 bases). This CDR3 spans 14 amino acids. Germline-derived CDR1 and CDR2 are MNHEY and SVGEGT.